This TCR beta chain emerged from a study of shared clonotypes between healthy human individuals. Sequencing was performed with immunoSEQ multiplex PCR; in TCRdb, only in-frame clones are kept and a portion is missing. The sample holds over 2 million clones; 90% to 95% are singletons and the top ten take more than 0.1%. Germline assignment: CDR1 MGHRA and CDR2 YSYEKL. Trimming took off 0 bases at V and 0 bases at J, with 15 bases between the two ends. The CDR3 extends over 17 amino acids. The rearrangement links TRBV4-1 to TRBJ2-7; a possible D gene is TRBD2 (6 bases). Source material: naive CD4+ T cells sorted from blood. Subset: CD45RA+ positively selected. This receptor was obtained from a man aged 18 to 29 in good health. CDR3 in DNA: TGCGCCAGCAGCCAAGATCCCGCGGCGGGAAGCTCCTACGAGCAGTACTTC. The encoded protein is CASSQDPAAGSSYEQYF.